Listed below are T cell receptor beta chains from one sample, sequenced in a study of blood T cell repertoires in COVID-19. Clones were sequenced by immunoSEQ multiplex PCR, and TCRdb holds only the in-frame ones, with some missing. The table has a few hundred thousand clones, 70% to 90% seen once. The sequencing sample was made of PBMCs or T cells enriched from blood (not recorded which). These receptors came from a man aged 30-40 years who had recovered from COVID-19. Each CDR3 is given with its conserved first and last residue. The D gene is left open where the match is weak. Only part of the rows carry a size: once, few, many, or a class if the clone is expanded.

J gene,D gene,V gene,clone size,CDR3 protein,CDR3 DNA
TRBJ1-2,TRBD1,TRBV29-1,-,CSVEARDRGRFNYGYTF,TGCAGCGTTGAAGCTAGGGACAGGGGGCGCTTCAACTATGGCTACACCTTC
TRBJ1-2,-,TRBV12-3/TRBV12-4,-,CASSNDLRGYTF,TGTGCCAGCAGCAACGACTTAAGGGGCTACACCTTC
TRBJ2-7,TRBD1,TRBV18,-,CASSPRQGIGEQYF,TGTGCCAGCTCACCGCGACAGGGGATAGGAGAGCAGTACTTC
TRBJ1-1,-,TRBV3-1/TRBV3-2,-,CASSPNRLWTEAFF,TGTGCCAGCAGCCCTAACAGGTTATGGACTGAAGCTTTCTTT
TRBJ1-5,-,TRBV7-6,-,CASSLGGYQPQHF,TGTGCCAGCAGCTTAGGAGGTTACCAGCCCCAGCATTTT
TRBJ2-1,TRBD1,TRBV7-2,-,CASSLGGTGSYNEQFF,TGTGCCAGCAGCTTAGGGGGGACAGGGTCCTACAATGAGCAGTTCTTC
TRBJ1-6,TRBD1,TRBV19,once,CASSLRTGNNSPLHF,TGTGCCAGTAGCCTTCGGACAGGGAATAATTCACCCCTCCACTTT
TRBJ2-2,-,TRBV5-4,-,CASSLRGQLNTGELFF,TGTGCCAGCAGCTTGCGCGGCCAGCTGAACACCGGGGAGCTGTTTTTT
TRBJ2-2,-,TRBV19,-,CASIGQTNTGELFF,TGTGCCAGTATCGGACAGACCAACACCGGGGAGCTGTTTTTT
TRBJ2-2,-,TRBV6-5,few,CASRSGQGRTGELFF,TGTGCCAGCAGATCCGGGCAGGGGAGAACCGGGGAGCTGTTTTTT
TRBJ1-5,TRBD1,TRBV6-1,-,CASSDPGQGQPQHF,TGTGCCAGCAGTGACCCGGGACAGGGACAGCCCCAGCATTTT
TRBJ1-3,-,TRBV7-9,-,CASSLGAERNTIYF,TGTGCCAGCAGCTTGGGGGCGGAAAGGAACACCATATATTTT